The present entry profiles one TCR beta chain with its context. This CDR3 contains 16 residues. CDR1 is LNHDA, CDR2 SQIVND, per germline (reference sequence). With V trimmed by 5 bases and J by 1 base, 9 bases remained unmatched. Original processing notes: Quantification of nucleated cells was approximated via reference gene primer amplification. The method was immunoSEQ multiplex PCR; TCRdb's version includes in-frame clones alone and lacks a portion of them. The V and J calls and clone size come from that table; D and trimming were worked out from the DNA. This table has around 42,000 clones, about 87% appearing once. The data belong to a study of blood T cell repertoires in COVID-19. Study context: Material from acute and convalescent COVID-19 was sourced from the United States, Italy and Spain. The cDNA or gDNA used as material had been derived from T cells, B-cell-depleted T cells, or PBMCs.

The rearrangement uses TRBV19 and TRBJ1-1, with 8 bases fitting TRBD1. The sample comprised peripheral blood. The clonotype originates from a human donor in a cohort sampled during active COVID-19. Here the CDR3 reads CASSHRQGIGNTEAFF. CDR3 coding DNA: TGTGCCAGTAGTCATCGACAGGGGATTGGGAACACTGAAGCTTTCTTT.